The rows below give T cell receptor beta chains drawn from one sample of a study of CD8+ T cells in alopecia areata. Sequencing was performed with immunoSEQ multiplex PCR; in TCRdb, only in-frame clones are kept and a portion is missing. Of more than 150,000 clones listed, approximately 49% are singletons. Sample: CD8+ T cells sorted from blood, taken around week 53, from a patient treated with tofacitinib. All receptors derive from a human donor with alopecia areata. CDR3s include the opening cysteine and the closing phenylalanine or tryptophan. The D gene is left open where the match is weak. The size entry is marked missing in some rows and otherwise reads once, few, many or a size class.

V	J	D	length	size	CDR3	DNA
TRBV5-1	TRBJ2-7	-	14	-	CASSFQGGTYEQYF	TGCGCCAGCAGCTTCCAGGGGGGGACCTACGAGCAGTACTTC
TRBV23-1	TRBJ2-3	TRBD2	20	few	CASSQTRTSGGAIRTDTQYF	TGCGCCAGCAGTCAAACCAGGACTAGCGGGGGGGCAATCCGCACAGATACGCAGTATTTT
TRBV5-1	TRBJ2-5	-	14	-	CASSLRHTQETQYF	TGCGCCAGCAGCTTGCGACATACCCAAGAGACCCAGTACTTC
TRBV30	TRBJ2-1	TRBD2	14	few	CAWDVAGSYNEQFF	TGTGCCTGGGATGTAGCGGGGTCCTACAATGAGCAGTTCTTC
TRBV2	TRBJ2-7	-	10	-	CASSSYEQYF	TGTGCCAGCAGTTCTTACGAGCAGTACTTC
TRBV10-1	TRBJ2-3	-	14	-	CASSRTWAPDTQYF	TGCGCCAGCTCACGGACCTGGGCCCCAGATACGCAGTATTTT
TRBV29-1	TRBJ1-2	-	14	few	CSVEEGRGVYGYTF	TGCAGCGTTGAAGAAGGCCGTGGGGTCTATGGCTACACCTTC
TRBV28	TRBJ2-1	-	14	few	CASSLRGGPGEQFF	TGTGCCAGCAGTTTACGCGGGGGCCCGGGGGAGCAGTTCTTC
TRBV30	TRBJ2-2	TRBD2	16	-	CAWSVWRGDHTGELFF	TGTGCCTGGAGTGTTTGGCGGGGGGACCACACCGGGGAGCTGTTTTTT
TRBV7-8	TRBJ2-5	-	15	-	CASSLGQLYQETQYF	TGTGCCAGCAGCCTAGGCCAGCTGTACCAAGAGACCCAGTACTTC
TRBV30	TRBJ2-7	TRBD1	13	-	CAWTGTGPYEQYF	TGTGCCTGGACCGGGACAGGCCCCTACGAGCAGTACTTC
TRBV18	TRBJ2-3	-	14	-	CASSPPGGADTQYF	TGTGCCAGCTCACCCCCAGGGGGGGCTGATACGCAGTATTTT
TRBV29-1	TRBJ1-2	-	11	-	CSVEDLGGYTF	TGCAGCGTTGAAGATCTTGGAGGCTACACCTTC
TRBV18	TRBJ2-5	TRBD2	15	-	CASSPRGARQETQYF	TGTGCCAGCTCACCGCGGGGGGCAAGACAAGAGACCCAGTACTTC
TRBV7-8	TRBJ2-7	-	13	few	CASSAPGWDEQYF	TGTGCCAGCAGCGCCCCTGGGTGGGACGAGCAGTACTTC
TRBV7-6	TRBJ2-2	-	16	-	CASSFSWGPYTGELFF	TGTGCCAGCAGCTTTAGTTGGGGTCCGTACACCGGGGAGCTGTTTTTT
TRBV29-1	TRBJ2-4	-	14	few	CSVEDGLVKNIQYF	TGCAGCGTCGAAGACGGTTTAGTCAAAAACATTCAGTACTTC
TRBV30	TRBJ1-1	-	14	-	CAWSVILRGTEAFF	TGTGCCTGGAGTGTAATTCTTAGGGGCACTGAAGCTTTCTTT
TRBV6-5	TRBJ1-6	-	16	-	CASSYSPTGRNSPLHF	TGTGCCAGCAGTTACTCGCCGACAGGACGTAATTCACCCCTCCACTTT
TRBV6-5	TRBJ2-7	-	13	-	CASRPDTRAEQYF	TGCGCCAGCCGACCAGACACCCGAGCCGAGCAGTACTTC
TRBV29-1	TRBJ2-7	-	13	-	CSAKGQGHKEQYF	TGCAGCGCCAAGGGTCAGGGACATAAGGAGCAGTACTTC
TRBV11-2	TRBJ2-7	-	16	few	CASSHHRDRPSYEQYF	TGTGCCAGCAGCCACCACCGGGACCGCCCATCCTACGAGCAGTACTTC
TRBV5-4	TRBJ2-7	-	12	-	CASSSDSYEQYF	TGTGCCAGCAGCTCGGACAGTTACGAGCAGTACTTC
TRBV30	TRBJ2-7	-	14	few	CAWSNRDLFYEQYF	TGTGCCTGGAGTAACAGGGACCTTTTCTACGAGCAGTACTTC
TRBV25-1	TRBJ2-7	-	14	-	CASSEAGSSYEQYF	TGTGCCAGCAGTGAAGCGGGTAGCTCCTACGAGCAGTACTTC
TRBV4-1	TRBJ2-7	-	14	-	CASSLALASYEQYF	TGCGCCAGCAGCCTAGCTCTGGCCTCCTACGAGCAGTACTTC
TRBV7-9	TRBJ2-4	-	13	-	CASSFQGEDIQYF	TGTGCCAGCAGCTTCCAAGGGGAGGACATTCAGTACTTC
TRBV6-5	TRBJ1-5	-	14	once	CASSPGGGNQPQHF	TGTGCCAGCAGCCCCGGAGGAGGTAATCAGCCCCAGCATTTT
TRBV27	TRBJ2-1	-	14	few	CASSFSRVLNEQFF	TGTGCCAGCAGTTTTTCCAGGGTCCTCAATGAGCAGTTCTTC
TRBV5-1	TRBJ2-5	-	11	-	CASSFEETQYF	TGCGCCAGCAGCTTCGAAGAGACCCAGTACTTC
TRBV4-1	TRBJ2-5	-	15	few	CASALSIGLKETQYF	TGCGCCAGCGCACTTAGTATTGGACTGAAAGAGACCCAGTACTTC